This TCR beta chain comes out of a study of blood T cells in healthy people across ages. General study findings and limits: Long-lived donors exceeded aged donors in naive CD4+ cells and diversity. In the absence of known donor CMV status, changes in expanded clonotypes were possibly confounded.

Total RNA amounts of at least 6 micrograms were extracted per sample. Germline CDR1 reads LGHDT; CDR2 reads YNNKEL (reference sequence). This CDR3 region has 17 residues. V was trimmed by 5 bases and J by 5 bases, leaving 19 bases between them. A second PCR, run for about 7 to 11 cycles, used a sample-barcoded 5' primer plus a J-beta primer mix. Every single cDNA molecule received a tag from a template-switch adaptor with 12 random nucleotides. TCRdb called the 5' RACE reads again in MiXCR, with one record for every CDR3 protein. This table holds roughly 720,000 distinct CDR3 sequences, about 53% found once. Remarks on this clonotype: Its matching antigen is unknown.

The receptor was derived from a man at least 80 years old in good health. V gene TRBV3-1 combines with J gene TRBJ2-6, with a weak D call TRBD1 (5 bases). Material for sequencing was blood. The CDR3 loop reads CASSKWNGAGWANVLTF. In DNA, the CDR3 is TGTGCCAGCAGCAAGTGGAATGGGGCTGGTTGGGCCAACGTCCTGACTTTC.